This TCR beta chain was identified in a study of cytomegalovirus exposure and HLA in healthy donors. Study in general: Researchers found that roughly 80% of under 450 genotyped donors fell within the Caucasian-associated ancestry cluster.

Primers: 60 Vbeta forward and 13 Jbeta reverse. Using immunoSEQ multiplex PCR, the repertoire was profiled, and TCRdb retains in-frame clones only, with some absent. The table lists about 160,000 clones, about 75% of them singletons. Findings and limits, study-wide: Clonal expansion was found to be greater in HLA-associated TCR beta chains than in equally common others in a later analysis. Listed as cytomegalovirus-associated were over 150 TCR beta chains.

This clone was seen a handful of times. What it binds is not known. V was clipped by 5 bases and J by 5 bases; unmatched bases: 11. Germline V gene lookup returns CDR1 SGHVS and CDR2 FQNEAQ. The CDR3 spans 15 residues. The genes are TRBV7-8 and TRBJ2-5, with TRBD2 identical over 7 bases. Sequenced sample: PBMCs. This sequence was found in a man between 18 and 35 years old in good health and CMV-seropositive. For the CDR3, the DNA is TGTGCCAGCAGCCAACGGGGCGGGGGTCCGGAGACCCAGTACTTC. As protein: CASSQRGGGPETQYF.